The clone carrying this T cell receptor beta chain showed up just a few times. Its cognate antigen is unknown. Once obtained from cultured CD4+ T cells, the DNA was sequenced using the Oncomine TCR Beta short-read assay. TCRdb ran MiXCR on the PCR reads and lists one entry per CDR3 protein. The repertoire has some 19,000 distinct CDR3 sequences, around two fifths of them found once; the top ten carry 13% to 15%. Indicated treatment: roughly 10-day PBMC culture with coronavirus spike peptide pools or control peptides (ViraFEST assay). This entry belongs to a study of vaccination and CD4 T cells after COVID-19. Study-level background: Convalescent study patients returned SARS-CoV-2 positive nasal swab PCR results, with fewer than ten mild cases and one severe. Investigators took post-vaccine samples a median 72 days after dose two, within a range of 14 to 241.

Germline assignment: CDR1 LNHDA and CDR2 SQIVND (reference sequence). With 6 bases removed from V and 8 bases from J, the gap between germline ends came to 16 bases. This CDR3 is built from 14 residues. The gene calls are TRBV19 and TRBJ1-4, with a possible D match to TRBD1 (6 bases). The sequencing sample was made of cultured CD4+ T cells from blood. The clonotype was recovered from a human donor with COVID-19. In nucleotides, the CDR3 is TGTGCCAGTAGGGGGGCCTCCAAGGGGGAAAAACTGTTTTTT. This translates into CASRGASKGEKLFF.